These 7 T cell receptor beta chains originate from one sample sequenced in a study of blood T cell repertoires in COVID-19. This table comes from immunoSEQ multiplex PCR, and its TCRdb copy is limited to in-frame clones, with some not included. The data show roughly 150,000 clones, more than 75% seen once. Sequenced: peripheral blood. Every receptor here comes from a woman of 80 years or more with COVID-19, enrolled during active disease.

The chain is built from TRBV2 and TRBJ2-1, with 11 bases lining up with TRBD1. There are 15 residues in the CDR3. Germline V gene sequence: CDR1 SNHLY, CDR2 FYNNEI. Trimming cost V 6 bases and J 3 bases; bases outside gene matches: 4. CDR3 region: CASSGDRGYYNEQFF. The CDR3 coding sequence is TGTGCCAGCAGCGGGGACAGGGGGTACTACAATGAGCAGTTCTTC.

The chain joins TRBV6-2 or TRBV6-3 to TRBJ1-5; 9 positions match TRBD1. From germline, CDR1 is MNHEY and CDR2 SVGEGT. Trimming at V came to 2 bases and at J to 6 bases, leaving 8 bases not matched to a gene. The CDR3 length is 16 residues. Written as DNA, the CDR3 is TGTGCCAGCAGTTACCTGGGGACAGGGAGGATTCAGCCCCAGCATTTT. It yields the protein CASSYLGTGRIQPQHF.

The chain recombines TRBV19 with TRBJ1-5; possibly TRBD1 for D (6 bases). The CDR3 totals 16 residues. Germline V gene lookup returns CDR1 LNHDA and CDR2 SQIVND (reference sequence). The V and J ends lost 2 bases and 4 bases respectively, with 15 bases between them. The chain's CDR3 is CASSILQGMSNQPQHF. The CDR3 DNA follows: TGTGCCAGTAGTATACTCCAGGGGATGAGTAATCAGCCCCAGCATTTT.

The chain joins TRBV27 to TRBJ2-1, with 7 bases fitting TRBD1. The V gene end was trimmed by 3 bases and the J gene end by 6 bases; junction bases not matched to a gene: 14. This CDR3 contains 17 residues. The germline gives CDR1 MNHEY, CDR2 SMNVEV (reference sequence). This chain's CDR3 is CASSFRPTHRGGNEQFF. The CDR3 DNA is TGTGCCAGCAGTTTTCGCCCCACACACAGGGGTGGCAATGAGCAGTTCTTC.

The V and J genes are TRBV6-2 or TRBV6-3 and TRBJ1-3; D is ambiguous. Germline values: CDR1 MNHEY, CDR2 SVGEGT. Trimming stripped 2 bases from V and 3 bases from J, with 11 bases between. The CDR3 consists of 15 residues. The DNA of the CDR3 is TGTGCCAGCAGTTACCGCGCAAACCTTGGAAACACCATATATTTT. Translation: CASSYRANLGNTIYF.

V gene TRBV7-9 combines with J gene TRBJ1-2; D is uncertain. The germline gives CDR1 SEHNR, CDR2 FQNEAQ (reference sequence). The CDR3 is made up of 13 amino acids. Trimming took off 5 bases at V and 3 bases at J, with 10 bases between the two ends. CDR3 sequence reads: CASSPPRDYGYTF. The CDR3 nucleotides are TGTGCCAGCAGCCCCCCCCGGGACTATGGCTACACCTTC.

This chain connects TRBV19 to TRBJ1-1; no definite D call. This CDR3 has 14 residues. Germline loops: CDR1 LNHDA, CDR2 SQIVND (reference sequence). The ends were cut back, 3 bases at V and 1 base at J, with 9 bases in the middle. CDR3: CASSIRGSNTEAFF. The CDR3 coding sequence is TGTGCCAGTAGTATTCGTGGCTCGAACACTGAAGCTTTCTTT.